Reported below is one T cell receptor beta chain. Only a few counts were recorded for this clonotype. Its specific antigen is unknown. Per-base qualities were not stored, and no clone one base away is much larger. Read against the paper, the sample's treatment or condition label means: live attenuated yellow fever vaccine strain. A standard Ficoll-Paque protocol was used to isolate PBMCs from peripheral blood. CD4 and CD8 T-cell fractions were isolated with Dynabeads CD4 and CD8 positive selection kits. RNA was extracted with TriZol from bulk PBMCs, CD4 and CD8 fractions, and dextramer-positive and dextramer-negative fractions. V is cut back by 0 bases and J by 2 bases, with 4 bases in the junction unmatched. The germline V gene (reference sequence) specifies LGHDT as CDR1 and YNNKEL as CDR2. The CDR3 has 15 amino acids, counting the end cysteine and phenylalanine. CDR3 DNA is the only sequence kept; it has 45 bases, read in frame from the first base.

This sample was taken from a study of T cells after yellow fever vaccination (dated by TCRdb to about 2019). Regarding the study in general: Libraries from fractions with low cell numbers were prepared with the SMART-Seq v4 Ultra Low Input RNA kit. Bulk TCR alpha and beta repertoires were sequenced longitudinally to track T-cell clones before and after primary and booster YFV17D yellow fever vaccination. The cohort comprised two healthy male donors, one aged 18 to 30 and one aged 30 to 39 years. Blood was collected at multiple timepoints before and after primary and secondary immunization, and bulk PBMC replicates and cell subsets were isolated. What the study reported, not specific to this receptor: Most clones expanded after primary vaccination were re-detected after the booster (about 96% of CD4 and more than 70% of CD8), suggesting broad memory maintenance. A small fraction of clonotypes appeared in both the CD4 and CD8 compartments, likely as a result of convergent recombination. Compared with the primary T-cell response, the secondary T-cell response was weaker but faster, peaking on day 5 rather than day 15. Computational filtering was required because FACS-sorted repertoires could contain abundant contaminating clonotypes from the bulk population. Only a couple of donors were included in the study, so the extent to which the findings can be generalized is limited.

The reads were generated on an Illumina NovaSeq 6000. Synthesis of TCR cDNA relied on 5'RACE template switching, a step that introduced a universal primer site along with unique molecular identifiers. cDNA synthesis was primed from both the TCR alpha and TCR beta constant segments. Library amplification involved two PCR steps, and the second step added sample barcodes and sequencing adapters. Sequencing of libraries was performed on Illumina HiSeq 2500 (2x100 bp) or NovaSeq (2x150 bp). The study's processing was this. MIGEC handled demultiplexing of reads and collapsing into UMI consensus sequences, while MiXCR performed V(D)J alignment. Clonotypes responding to the vaccine were identified with edgeR on replicate PBMC samples, with the criteria of FDR below 0.01 and a log2 fold change above 5 up to day 15. Bulk clonotypes were assigned CD4 or CD8 identity according to which sequenced CD4 or CD8 repertoire held them at higher abundance. TCRdb reran the public reads through fastp at Q25 and MiXCR, keeping productive beta chains. Rows merge per CDR3 protein into single entries with the most common DNA and genes. These V and J calls rely on TCRdb rather than the paper's analysis. In this sample the table shows approximately 250,000 distinct CDR3 sequences, roughly 5.2% of which occur a single time. The leading ten clones occupy approximately 3.5% of the sample.

The source material was CD4+ T cells sorted from PBMCs, sampled on the day of the yellow fever booster vaccination. This chain joins TRBV3-1 to TRBJ2-7; the junction holds 7 bases that match TRBD2. This sequence was found in a man younger than 30 who received the YFV17D yellow fever vaccine. The CDR3 region reads CASSQDSGLPYEQYF. The nucleotide sequence is TGTGCCAGCAGCCAAGATTCGGGACTACCCTACGAGCAGTACTTC.